Listed below are T cell receptor beta chains from one sample, sequenced in a study of blood T cell repertoires in COVID-19. Clones were read by immunoSEQ multiplex PCR, and TCRdb kept only the in-frame ones, dropping some. This sample yields some 130,000 clones, of which around 80% are seen a single time; about an eighth belongs to the top ten. Sequenced: peripheral blood. These receptors were taken from a man older than 75 with acute or convalescent COVID-19. Both conserved end residues are part of each CDR3. The order of the fields is clone size, D gene, J gene, V gene, CDR3 DNA, CDR3 protein. D genes are given only for firm matches. Size is omitted from some rows. Given values are once, few, many or a class for expanded clones.

- - TRBJ2-7 TRBV18 TGTGCCAGCTCACCGGCGACAGCCACCTACGAGCAGTACTTC CASSPATATYEQYF
- TRBD1 TRBJ2-3 TRBV6-1 TGTGCCAGCAGTGAACAAGGGGGCTATACGCAGTATTTT CASSEQGGYTQYF
- TRBD1 TRBJ2-5 TRBV2 TGTGCCAGCAGTCCCTGGACAGGGGGAGGCCAAGAGACCCAGTACTTC CASSPWTGGGQETQYF
- - TRBJ1-1 TRBV7-3 TGTGCCAGCAGCCAACGTGGGGAGGTCACTGAAGCTTTCTTT CASSQRGEVTEAFF
few TRBD1 TRBJ2-7 TRBV5-4 TGTGCCAGCAGCTGGCGCGGGACAGGGGACCGGAAGCAGTACTTC CASSWRGTGDRKQYF
- - TRBJ1-3 TRBV11-2 TGTGCCAGCAGCTTAGAGGGTGCGTGGTTCGCCGCCACGGGGAACACCATATATTTT CASSLEGAWFAATGNTIYF
- - TRBJ1-2 TRBV6-5 TGTGCCAGCAACCCCCGGACAGCGTTTAACTATGGCTACACCTTC CASNPRTAFNYGYTF
- TRBD1 TRBJ1-2 TRBV24-1 TGTGCCACCAGTGATTCCCTATCTAATGACAGGGGATATGGCTACACCTTC CATSDSLSNDRGYGYTF
once TRBD1 TRBJ2-1 TRBV6-6 TGTGCCAGCAGTCCGCCCCCGGGACAGAGATCCTACAATGAGCAGTTCTTC CASSPPPGQRSYNEQFF
- TRBD1 TRBJ2-5 TRBV7-9 TGTGCCAGCAGCCAACAGACAGGGAAACTCCAGTACTTC CASSQQTGKLQYF
- - TRBJ2-2 TRBV12-1 TGTGCCAGCAGCCCCATCCCCTATATAGCGGGGGGAACCACCGGGGAGCTGTTTTTT CASSPIPYIAGGTTGELFF
- TRBD1 TRBJ2-3 TRBV2 TGTGCCAGCAGTCCAAGAGGACAGGTTAGCACAGATACGCAGTATTTT CASSPRGQVSTDTQYF
once - TRBJ1-1 TRBV28 TGTGCCAGCACTGACAGGAACACTGAAGCTTTCTTT CASTDRNTEAFF
- - TRBJ1-3 TRBV4-2 TGTGCCAGCAGCCAAGAGTCCTATGGAAACACCATATATTTT CASSQESYGNTIYF
- TRBD1 TRBJ1-5 TRBV19 TGTGCCAGTAGTATAGGCCCAGGGGGACGACAGCCCCAGCATTTT CASSIGPGGRQPQHF
few - TRBJ1-1 TRBV6-5 TGTGCCAGCAGTTTTACTGAGAACACTGAAGCTTTCTTT CASSFTENTEAFF
- - TRBJ2-2 TRBV29-1 TGCAGCGCCAGACACTACACCGGGGAGCTGTTTTTT CSARHYTGELFF